These 9 T cell receptor beta chains share one sample of origin, sequenced in a study of cytomegalovirus exposure and HLA in healthy donors. Produced via immunoSEQ multiplex PCR; TCRdb's table is partial and in-frame only. This sample carries 90,000 to 150,000 clones, 88% of them seen once, and the ten largest clones take 1.5% to 2%. Sequenced input: PBMCs. The receptors stem from a man between 18 and 35 years old in good health and CMV-seronegative.

J is TRBJ2-3 and V is TRBV27; tentatively, D is TRBD1 (5 bases). V was trimmed by 5 bases and J by 4 bases, leaving 10 bases between them. Looked up from germline, CDR1 is MNHEY and CDR2 is SMNVEV (reference sequence). CDR3 length: 13 residues. The CDR3 DNA reads as TGTGCCAGCAGTCGATCAGGGCCAGATACGCAGTATTTT. Residues: CASSRSGPDTQYF.

The genes are TRBV27 and TRBJ1-3, with TRBD1 identical over 8 bases. Germline V lookup: CDR1 MNHEY, CDR2 SMNVEV (reference sequence). The CDR3 contains 18 residues. J gave up 1 base and V 5 bases, and 13 bases lay outside the gene matches. CDR3 DNA: TGTGCCAGCAGTAGGGGACAGGAGGCTCTCTCTTCTGGAAACACCATATATTTT. Its protein product is CASSRGQEALSSGNTIYF.

J is TRBJ2-7 and V is TRBV7-2; 7 nucleotides line up with TRBD2. V was clipped by 3 bases and J by 0 bases; unmatched bases: 5. There are 15 residues in the CDR3. Germline V gives CDR1 SGHTA, CDR2 FQGNSA. CDR3 in DNA: TGTGCCAGCAGCTTCGGCGGGAGTAGCTCCTACGAGCAGTACTTC. It is translated as CASSFGGSSSYEQYF.

This chain links TRBV5-4 with TRBJ2-5, with D possibly being TRBD1 (5 bases). The CDR3 is 15 amino acids. V was pared by 0 bases and J by 3 bases, with 12 bases between. The germline V gene encodes CDR1 SGHNT and CDR2 YYREEE (reference sequence). CDR3 residues: CASSLGRGREETQYF. For the CDR3, the DNA is TGTGCCAGCAGCTTGGGTAGGGGAAGGGAAGAGACCCAGTACTTC.

The chain combines TRBV6-5 with TRBJ1-1; tentatively, D is TRBD1 (5 bases). Trimming took 2 bases from V and 1 from J, leaving 14 bases between them. This CDR3 has 16 residues. Germline V gene lookup returns CDR1 MNHEY and CDR2 SVGAGI. The CDR3 is CASSYGLGGRNTEAFF. The CDR3 DNA is TGTGCCAGCAGTTACGGTCTCGGGGGACGGAACACTGAAGCTTTCTTT.

The gene calls are TRBV11-3 and TRBJ1-1, with TRBD1 matching 8 bases. J was trimmed by 1 base and V by 4 bases; bases with no gene match: 8. The CDR3 loop spans 16 amino acids. The germline V gene encodes CDR1 SGHNT and CDR2 YENEEA. Written as DNA, the CDR3 is TGTGCCAGCAGCTCAGCCGGGACAGGAACGAACACTGAAGCTTTCTTT. Translating gives CASSSAGTGTNTEAFF.

The rearrangement uses TRBV25-1 and TRBJ1-2, with D hard to call. Germline V gene sequence: CDR1 MGHDK, CDR2 SYGVNS. The CDR3 is made up of 13 amino acids. V lost 4 bases to trimming and J lost 4 bases, with 10 bases between them. CDR3 amino acids: CASSARSSYGYTF. DNA for the CDR3: TGTGCCAGCAGTGCCCGGTCGAGCTATGGCTACACCTTC.

The rearrangement joins TRBV4-3 to TRBJ1-4; TRBD1 is a possible D gene (6 bases). Per the germline V gene, CDR1 is LGHNA and CDR2 is YSLEER. V lost 0 bases and J lost 8, with 16 bases in between. This CDR3 has 16 residues. CDR3 protein: CASSQDYRADGEKLFF. The DNA for the CDR3 is TGCGCCAGCAGCCAAGATTACAGGGCTGATGGGGAAAAACTGTTTTTT.

V is TRBV11-2 and J is TRBJ1-3; no firm D call. This CDR3 region has 16 residues. Germline CDR1 is SGHAT and CDR2 is FQNNGV. Trimming took off 3 bases at V and 0 bases at J, with 12 bases between the two ends. CDR3 bases: TGTGCCAGCAGCTTTAATCTCCGGGACTCTGGAAACACCATATATTTT. The encoded protein is CASSFNLRDSGNTIYF.